This entry features one T cell receptor beta chain sequence. The target antigen is unknown. The CDR3 loop spans 16 amino acids. Trimming took 1 base from V and 3 from J; bases not matched to a gene: 7. Germline V lookup: CDR1 SGHRS, CDR2 YFSETQ. The sample belongs to a study of graft-versus-host responses after intestinal transplantation. Study-level points and caveats: Detection of GvH clones occurred in recipient marrow, and some had their first appearance in ileum or blood. The presence of high graft-versus-host to host-versus-graft clonal ratios in allografts characterized patients with graft-donor T cell macrochimerism.

TCRdb keeps only in-frame clones here, not all; method: immunoSEQ multiplex PCR. The repertoire holds about 110,000 clones, with around 92% as singletons. This clonotype was sampled from a human donor who was the organ donor for an intestinal transplant. Specimen: unstimulated CD8+ T cells sorted from spleen or lymph node cells, collected before transplant. The chain carries TRBV5-1 and TRBJ2-1, with TRBD2 matching 7 bases. DNA for the CDR3: TGCGCCAGCAGCTTGCCGGTCGGGGAGGGCTACAATGAGCAGTTCTTC. This gives the protein CASSLPVGEGYNEQFF. The full variable domain, with the rest looked up from reference TRBV5-1 and TRBJ2-1, is KAGVTQTPRYLIKTRGQQVTLSCSPISGHRSVSWYQQTPGQGLQFLFEYFSETQRNKGNFPGRFSGRQFSNSRSEMNVSTLELGDSALYLCASSLPVGEGYNEQFFGPGTRLTVL.